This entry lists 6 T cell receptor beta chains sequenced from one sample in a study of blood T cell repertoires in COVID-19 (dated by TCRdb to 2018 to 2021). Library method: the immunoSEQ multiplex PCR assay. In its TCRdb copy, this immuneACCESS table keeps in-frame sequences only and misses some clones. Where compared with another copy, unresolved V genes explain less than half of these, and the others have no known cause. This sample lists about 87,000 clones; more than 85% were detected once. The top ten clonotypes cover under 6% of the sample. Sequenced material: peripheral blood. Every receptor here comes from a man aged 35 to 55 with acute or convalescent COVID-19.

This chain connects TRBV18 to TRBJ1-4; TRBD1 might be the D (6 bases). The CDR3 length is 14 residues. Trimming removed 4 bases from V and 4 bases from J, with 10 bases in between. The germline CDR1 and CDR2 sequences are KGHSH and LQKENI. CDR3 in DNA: TGTGCCAGCTCACGGGACATCCTTAATGAAAAACTGTTTTTT. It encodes CASSRDILNEKLFF.

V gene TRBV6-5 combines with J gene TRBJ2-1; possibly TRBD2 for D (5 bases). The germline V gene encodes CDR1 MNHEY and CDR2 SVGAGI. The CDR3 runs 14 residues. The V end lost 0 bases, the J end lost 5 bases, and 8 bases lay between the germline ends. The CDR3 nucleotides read TGTGCCAGCAGTTACTCGTGGGAGCACAATGAGCAGTTCTTC. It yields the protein CASSYSWEHNEQFF.

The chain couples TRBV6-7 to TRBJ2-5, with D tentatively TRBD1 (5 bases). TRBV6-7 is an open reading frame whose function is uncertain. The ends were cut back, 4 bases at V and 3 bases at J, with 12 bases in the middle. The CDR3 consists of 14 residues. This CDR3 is CASSFKGLKETQYF. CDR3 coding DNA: TGTGCCAGCAGTTTTAAGGGGCTTAAAGAGACCCAGTACTTC.

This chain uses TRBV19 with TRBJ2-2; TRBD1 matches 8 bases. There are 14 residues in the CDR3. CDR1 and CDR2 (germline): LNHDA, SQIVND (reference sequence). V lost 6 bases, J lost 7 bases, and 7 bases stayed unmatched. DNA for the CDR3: TGTGCCAGTAGGCCCAGGGGGCAAGTCGGGGAGCTGTTTTTT. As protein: CASRPRGQVGELFF.

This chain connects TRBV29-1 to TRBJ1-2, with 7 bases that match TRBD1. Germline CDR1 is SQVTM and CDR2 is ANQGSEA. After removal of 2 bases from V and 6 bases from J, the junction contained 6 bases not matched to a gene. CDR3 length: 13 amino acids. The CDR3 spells CSVESQGVNGYTF. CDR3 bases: TGCAGCGTTGAATCGCAGGGGGTGAATGGCTACACCTTC.

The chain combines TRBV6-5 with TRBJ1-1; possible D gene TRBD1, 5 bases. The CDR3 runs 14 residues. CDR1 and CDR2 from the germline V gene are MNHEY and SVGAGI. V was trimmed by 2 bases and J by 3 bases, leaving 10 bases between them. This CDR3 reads CASSYGGVYTEAFF. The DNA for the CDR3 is TGTGCCAGCAGTTACGGGGGGGTATACACTGAAGCTTTCTTT.